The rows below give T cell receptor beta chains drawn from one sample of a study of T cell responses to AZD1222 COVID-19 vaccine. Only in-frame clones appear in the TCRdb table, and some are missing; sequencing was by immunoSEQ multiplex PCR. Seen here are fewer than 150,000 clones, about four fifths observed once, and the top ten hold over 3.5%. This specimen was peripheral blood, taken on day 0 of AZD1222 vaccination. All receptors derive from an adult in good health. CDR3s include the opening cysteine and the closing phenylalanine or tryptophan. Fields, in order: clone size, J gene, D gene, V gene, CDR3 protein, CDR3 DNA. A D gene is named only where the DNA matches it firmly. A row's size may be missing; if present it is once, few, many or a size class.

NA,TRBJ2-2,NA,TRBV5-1,CASSLSQSKAGELFF,TGCGCCAGCAGCTTGAGCCAGTCTAAGGCCGGGGAGCTGTTTTTT
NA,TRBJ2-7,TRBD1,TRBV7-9,CASSPVGTGVSYEQYF,TGTGCCAGCAGCCCCGTTGGGACAGGGGTTAGCTACGAGCAGTACTTC
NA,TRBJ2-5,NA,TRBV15,CATSRDGRLLQETQYF,TGTGCCACCAGCAGAGATGGGCGGCTTCTCCAAGAGACCCAGTACTTC
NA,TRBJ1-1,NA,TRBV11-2,CASSLVRGLGTEAFF,TGTGCCAGCAGCTTAGTTCGGGGGCTGGGCACTGAAGCTTTCTTT
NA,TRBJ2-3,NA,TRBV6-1,CASSEGYTQYF,TGTGCCAGCAGTGAAGGTTATACGCAGTATTTT
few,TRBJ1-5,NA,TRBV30,CAWSGGINQPQHF,TGTGCCTGGAGTGGAGGAATTAATCAGCCCCAGCATTTT
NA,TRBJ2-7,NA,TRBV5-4,CASSPRLETYEQYF,TGTGCCAGCAGCCCTCGACTAGAAACCTACGAGCAGTACTTC
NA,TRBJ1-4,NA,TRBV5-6,CASSLGTPNEKLFF,TGTGCCAGCAGCTTGGGGACACCTAATGAAAAACTGTTTTTT
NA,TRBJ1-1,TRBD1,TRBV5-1,CASSLANSQGAGEAFF,TGCGCCAGCAGCTTGGCCAATTCTCAGGGGGCAGGTGAAGCTTTCTTT
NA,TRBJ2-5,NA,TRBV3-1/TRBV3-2,CASSQGGGFQETQYF,TGTGCCAGCAGCCAAGGCGGGGGCTTTCAAGAGACCCAGTACTTC
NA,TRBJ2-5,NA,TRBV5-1,CASSLTGDRQTQYF,TGCGCCAGCAGCTTAACCGGGGATAGGCAGACCCAGTACTTC
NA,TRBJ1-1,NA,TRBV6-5,CASSSERNTEAFF,TGTGCCAGCAGTTCAGAAAGGAACACTGAAGCTTTCTTT
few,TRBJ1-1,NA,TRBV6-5,CASTEGGPTEAFF,TGTGCCAGCACCGAGGGGGGTCCCACTGAAGCTTTCTTT
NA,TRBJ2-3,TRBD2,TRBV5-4,CASSLGWRGGLNTDTQYF,TGTGCCAGCAGCTTGGGATGGCGGGGGGGCCTTAACACAGATACGCAGTATTTT
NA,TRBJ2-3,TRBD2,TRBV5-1,CATGTTSGGADTDTQYF,TGCGCCACCGGGACAACTAGCGGGGGGGCTGACACAGATACGCAGTATTTT
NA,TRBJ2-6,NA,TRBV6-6,CASSYLVSGGANVLTF,TGTGCCAGCAGTTACCTCGTGAGTGGCGGGGCCAACGTCCTGACTTTC
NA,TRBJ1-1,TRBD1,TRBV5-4,CASSLQGAGEAFF,TGTGCCAGCAGCTTGCAGGGGGCGGGTGAAGCTTTCTTT
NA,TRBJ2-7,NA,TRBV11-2,CASSLGRMLPTYEQYF,TGTGCCAGCAGCTTGGGACGGATGTTACCGACCTACGAGCAGTACTTC
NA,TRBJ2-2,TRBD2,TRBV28,CASSLGGYPGELFF,TGTGCCAGCAGTTTGGGAGGGTATCCCGGGGAGCTGTTTTTT
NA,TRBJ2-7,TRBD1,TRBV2,CASTMDRLGGHEQYF,TGTGCCAGCACCATGGACAGGCTAGGGGGACACGAGCAGTACTTC
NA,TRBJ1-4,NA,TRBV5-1,CASSPNQEKLFF,TGCGCCAGCAGCCCGAACCAAGAAAAACTGTTTTTT
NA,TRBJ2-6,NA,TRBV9,CASSVGGGPGANVLTF,TGTGCCAGCAGCGTAGGTGGGGGGCCTGGGGCCAACGTCCTGACTTTC
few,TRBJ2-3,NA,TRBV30,CAWSGTAVTQYF,TGTGCCTGGTCCGGGACTGCGGTTACGCAGTATTTT
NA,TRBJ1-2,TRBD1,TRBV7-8,CASSLVQGQLANYGYTF,TGTGCCAGCAGCTTAGTCCAGGGACAGTTAGCTAACTATGGCTACACCTTC
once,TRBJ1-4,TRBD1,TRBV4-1,CASQARQGIEKLFF,TGCGCCAGCCAAGCGAGACAGGGGATCGAAAAACTGTTTTTT
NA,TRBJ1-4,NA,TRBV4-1,CASSRFWTDTNEKLFF,TGCGCCAGCAGCCGATTTTGGACAGATACTAATGAAAAACTGTTTTTT
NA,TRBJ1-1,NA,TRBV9,CASSVGDMNTEAFF,TGTGCCAGCAGCGTAGGGGACATGAACACTGAAGCTTTCTTT
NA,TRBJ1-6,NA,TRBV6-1,CASSDLTGANNSPLHF,TGTGCCAGCAGTGACCTCACGGGGGCGAATAATTCACCCCTCCACTTT
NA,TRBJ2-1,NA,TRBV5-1,CASSLAPGAGSEQFF,TGCGCCAGCAGCTTGGCCCCGGGGGCCGGGAGTGAGCAGTTCTTC
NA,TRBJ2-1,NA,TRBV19,CASSIAVGGRSSYNEQFF,TGTGCCAGTAGTATAGCGGTGGGGGGCAGGTCGTCCTACAATGAGCAGTTCTTC
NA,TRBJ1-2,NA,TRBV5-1,CASSLAEGREGYTF,TGCGCCAGCAGCTTGGCCGAGGGGCGTGAGGGCTACACCTTC
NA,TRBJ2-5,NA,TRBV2,CASSTRRRGRLETQYF,TGTGCCAGCAGTACCCGGAGGAGAGGGAGGTTAGAGACCCAGTACTTC
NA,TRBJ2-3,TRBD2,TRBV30,CAWNGLAGPTDTQYF,TGTGCCTGGAATGGCCTAGCGGGGCCAACAGATACGCAGTATTTT
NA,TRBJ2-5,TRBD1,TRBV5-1,CASSTVDRGQETQYF,TGCGCCAGCAGCACCGTAGACAGGGGGCAAGAGACCCAGTACTTC
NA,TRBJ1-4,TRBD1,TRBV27,CASSLFPRDSGEKLFF,TGTGCCAGCAGTCTATTTCCCCGGGACAGTGGGGAAAAACTGTTTTTT
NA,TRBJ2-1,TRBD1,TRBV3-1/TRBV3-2,CASSRILTGPSSYNEQFF,TGTGCCAGCAGCCGTATTCTGACAGGGCCTAGCTCCTACAATGAGCAGTTCTTC
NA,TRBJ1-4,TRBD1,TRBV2,CASSEARPKQGILEEKLFF,TGTGCCAGCAGTGAAGCGCGTCCTAAACAGGGGATCTTGGAGGAAAAACTGTTTTTT
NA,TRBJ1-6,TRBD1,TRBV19,CASSPGGSYNSPLHF,TGTGCCAGTAGTCCAGGGGGTTCCTATAATTCACCCCTCCACTTT
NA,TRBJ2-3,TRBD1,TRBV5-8,CASSLGTGMATNTQYF,TGTGCCAGCAGCTTGGGGACAGGGATGGCCACAAATACGCAGTATTTT
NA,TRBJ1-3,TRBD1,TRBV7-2,CASSSDRGTGNTIYF,TGTGCCAGCAGCTCAGACAGGGGGACTGGAAACACCATATATTTT
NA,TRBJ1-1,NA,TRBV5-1,CASSFSGLQMNTEAFF,TGCGCCAGCAGCTTTTCTGGGCTCCAAATGAACACTGAAGCTTTCTTT
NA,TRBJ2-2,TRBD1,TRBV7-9,CASSQRDRWNTGELFF,TGTGCCAGCAGCCAGAGGGACAGATGGAACACCGGGGAGCTGTTTTTT
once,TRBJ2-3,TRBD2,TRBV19,CASSIGEGGTDTQYF,TGTGCCAGTAGTATCGGGGAGGGCGGAACAGATACGCAGTATTTT
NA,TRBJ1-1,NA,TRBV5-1,CASSLAPVASEAFF,TGCGCCAGCAGCTTGGCCCCGGTGGCATCTGAAGCTTTCTTT
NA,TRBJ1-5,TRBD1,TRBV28,CASGTGGHQPQHF,TGTGCCAGCGGGACAGGGGGTCATCAGCCCCAGCATTTT
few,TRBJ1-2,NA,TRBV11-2,CASSGYAGAKIPLGGYTF,TGTGCCAGCAGCGGATACGCGGGGGCCAAAATCCCCTTAGGGGGCTACACCTTC
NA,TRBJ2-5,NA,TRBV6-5,CASSYSLALGETQYF,TGTGCCAGCAGTTACTCTCTGGCTTTAGGAGAGACCCAGTACTTC
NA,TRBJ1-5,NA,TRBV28,CASSQGGGGNNQPQHF,TGTGCCAGCAGCCAGGGAGGGGGGGGTAACAATCAGCCCCAGCATTTT
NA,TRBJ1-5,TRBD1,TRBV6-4,CANPPRDRDYSNQPQHF,TGTGCCAACCCCCCCCGGGACAGGGACTATAGCAATCAGCCCCAGCATTTT
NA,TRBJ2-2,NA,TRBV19,CASSIKGTGELFF,TGTGCCAGTAGTATCAAGGGGACCGGGGAGCTGTTTTTT
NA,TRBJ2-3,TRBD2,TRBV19,CASRGTSGRTDTQYF,TGTGCCAGTAGGGGGACTAGCGGGCGCACAGATACGCAGTATTTT
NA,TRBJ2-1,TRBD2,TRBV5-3,CARSLIDLAGVYNEQFF,TGTGCCAGAAGCTTGATCGACCTAGCGGGGGTCTACAATGAGCAGTTCTTC
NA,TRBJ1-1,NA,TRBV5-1,CASRLIIQENTEAFF,TGCGCCAGCAGATTAATAATACAGGAGAACACTGAAGCTTTCTTT
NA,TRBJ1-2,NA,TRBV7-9,CASSREDSLYGYTF,TGTGCCAGCAGCCGGGAGGACTCCCTCTATGGCTACACCTTC
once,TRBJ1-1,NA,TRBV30,CAWRGRVNTEAFF,TGTGCCTGGAGAGGCAGGGTCAACACTGAAGCTTTCTTT